These T cell receptor beta chains were read from a single sample in a study of T cell repertoires in cytomegalovirus infection. For these receptors, no antigen is known. MiXCR was run by TCRdb on the reads, yielding one entry per CDR3 protein. The repertoire holds some 110,000 distinct CDR3 sequences, with 10% as singletons. Specimen: PBMCs, sequenced either directly or after in vitro stimulation (not recorded which). These receptors all stem from a human donor in good health (CMV status not recorded). Some clones in this sample may be carry-over from other donors' samples. Both conserved end residues are part of each CDR3. Fields, in order: V gene, J gene, CDR3 length, CDR3 protein.

v_gene: TRBV5-4
j_gene: TRBJ2-7
len: 15
CDR3aa: CASSRTGGASYEQYF

v_gene: TRBV7-9
j_gene: TRBJ1-1
len: 12
CDR3aa: CASSAFRTEAFF

v_gene: TRBV7-8
j_gene: TRBJ2-1
len: 16
CDR3aa: CASSLGTPSSYNEQFF

v_gene: TRBV5-4
j_gene: TRBJ1-1
len: 14
CDR3aa: CASSLAHQNTEAFF

v_gene: TRBV28
j_gene: TRBJ1-3
len: 18
CDR3aa: CASSLPSFLQSSGNTIYF

v_gene: TRBV28
j_gene: TRBJ1-2
len: 14
CDR3aa: CASSFIPTGKGYTF

v_gene: TRBV7-2
j_gene: TRBJ1-1
len: 14
CDR3aa: CASSPSSGSYEAFF

v_gene: TRBV7-2
j_gene: TRBJ2-3
len: 16
CDR3aa: CASSPRLAGLADTQYF

v_gene: TRBV5-6
j_gene: TRBJ2-7
len: 16
CDR3aa: CASSFSVGTETYEQYF

v_gene: TRBV28
j_gene: TRBJ2-4
len: 19
CDR3aa: CASSLFARARSEPKNIQYF

v_gene: TRBV28
j_gene: TRBJ1-3
len: 16
CDR3aa: CASATSTTVHGNTIYF

v_gene: TRBV7-9
j_gene: TRBJ2-6
len: 17
CDR3aa: CASRHPTDPSGANVLTF

v_gene: TRBV19
j_gene: TRBJ1-1
len: 14
CDR3aa: CASSGGALVTEAFF

v_gene: TRBV7-2
j_gene: TRBJ2-3
len: 16
CDR3aa: CASSLLAGGRTDTQYF

v_gene: TRBV4-1
j_gene: TRBJ2-1
len: 20
CDR3aa: CASSQVDNPGVAGAYNEQFF

v_gene: TRBV7-2
j_gene: TRBJ1-2
len: 15
CDR3aa: CASSPGPNNNYGYTF

v_gene: TRBV15
j_gene: TRBJ2-3
len: 18
CDR3aa: CATSRRQLAGGRADTQYF

v_gene: TRBV7-8
j_gene: TRBJ2-3
len: 15
CDR3aa: CASTKLAGVTDTQYF

v_gene: TRBV7-9
j_gene: TRBJ2-7
len: 14
CDR3aa: CASSLGTVFDEQYF

v_gene: TRBV19
j_gene: TRBJ1-2
len: 16
CDR3aa: CASSIGEGAGNYGYTF

v_gene: TRBV7-2
j_gene: TRBJ2-3
len: 13
CDR3aa: CASSLDGKDTQYF

v_gene: TRBV5-4
j_gene: TRBJ2-5
len: 14
CDR3aa: CASSSLAVEETQYF

v_gene: TRBV7-6
j_gene: TRBJ2-3
len: 15
CDR3aa: CASSSGGLTRDTQYF

v_gene: TRBV5-6
j_gene: TRBJ1-3
len: 15
CDR3aa: CASSSTRISGNTIYF

v_gene: TRBV3-1
j_gene: TRBJ2-2
len: 17
CDR3aa: CASSRATSGSRTGELFF

v_gene: TRBV15
j_gene: TRBJ1-5
len: 15
CDR3aa: CATSRDFHSNQPQHF

v_gene: TRBV7-9
j_gene: TRBJ1-3
len: 15
CDR3aa: CASRFDTTAGNTIYF

v_gene: TRBV7-2
j_gene: TRBJ2-3
len: 18
CDR3aa: CASSLVGGPLISTDTQYF

v_gene: TRBV19
j_gene: TRBJ2-1
len: 14
CDR3aa: CASRIDREEDEQFF